This TCR beta chain was found in a study of blood T cell repertoires in COVID-19. Germline V gene lookup returns CDR1 SEHNR and CDR2 FQNEAQ (reference sequence). J lost 4 bases, V lost 5 bases, and 3 bases had no gene match. The CDR3 is 14 residues long. Profiled with immunoSEQ multiplex PCR; TCRdb holds only in-frame clones, not every one. The sample records roughly 300,000 clones, around nine tenths being singletons. This chain joins TRBV7-9 and TRBJ1-4; 8 nucleotides line up with TRBD1. The specimen sequenced was PBMCs or T cells enriched from blood (not recorded which). This receptor was taken from a woman in her 30s who had recovered from COVID-19. The CDR3 is CASSTGQVNEKLFF. The CDR3 nucleotides are TGTGCCAGCAGCACGGGACAGGTTAATGAAAAACTGTTTTTT.